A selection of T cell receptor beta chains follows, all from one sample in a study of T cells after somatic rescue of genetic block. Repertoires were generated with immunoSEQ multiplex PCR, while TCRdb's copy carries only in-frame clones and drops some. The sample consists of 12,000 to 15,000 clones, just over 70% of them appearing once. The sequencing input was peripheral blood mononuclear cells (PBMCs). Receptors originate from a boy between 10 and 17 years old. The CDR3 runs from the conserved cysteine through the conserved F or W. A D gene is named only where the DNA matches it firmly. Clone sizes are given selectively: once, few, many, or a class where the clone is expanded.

TGTGCCAGCGGGTTGGCGGGAGCGACCTACGAGCAGTACTTC,CASGLAGATYEQYF,-,TRBD2,TRBJ2-7,TRBV28
TGTGCCAGCAGTTTACTTGGGACAGGGTTGGATGAGCAGTTCTTC,CASSLLGTGLDEQFF,-,TRBD1,TRBJ2-1,TRBV27
TGTGCCAGCAGCCCCCGACTAGCGGGCGGGGCCGGGGAGCTGTTTTTT,CASSPRLAGGAGELFF,-,TRBD2,TRBJ2-2,TRBV7-3
TGTGCCAGCAGTTACAACGGCAGAAAAAACATTCAGTACTTC,CASSYNGRKNIQYF,few,-,TRBJ2-4,TRBV6-5
TGCGCCAGCAGCTTAGGACTAGCGGGGTCGGGGCAGTTCTTC,CASSLGLAGSGQFF,-,TRBD2,TRBJ2-1,TRBV5-1
TGTGCCAGCAGTTTAGAGGTAAGGACCGAGCAGTTCTTC,CASSLEVRTEQFF,-,-,TRBJ2-1,TRBV28
TGTGCCAGCAGTTACTCGCAGGGCTCTGGAAACACCATATATTTT,CASSYSQGSGNTIYF,few,-,TRBJ1-3,TRBV6-5
TGTGCCAGCAGTTTTGGTTCACCCCTCCACTTT,CASSFGSPLHF,few,-,TRBJ1-6,TRBV28
TGTGCCAGTTCGGGGGCAGGGCAAAACTATGGCTACACCTTC,CASSGAGQNYGYTF,-,-,TRBJ1-2,TRBV19
TGCGCCAGCAGCCAAGATGGCTTTTCAACAGATACGCAGTATTTT,CASSQDGFSTDTQYF,-,-,TRBJ2-3,TRBV4-1
TGTGCCAGCAGCCAAGCGTCGGGACTCTACTCCTACAATGAGCAGTTCTTC,CASSQASGLYSYNEQFF,-,-,TRBJ2-1,TRBV14
TGCGCCAGCAGCTTGGCCGGCAGCGAAGAGACCCAGTACTTC,CASSLAGSEETQYF,-,-,TRBJ2-5,TRBV5-1
TGTGCCAGCAGCATCCCGCCCGGGTCGGGGGATGGCTACACCTTC,CASSIPPGSGDGYTF,-,-,TRBJ1-2,TRBV28
TGTGCCAGCAGCGTAGCGGCCGGGGAGCTGTTTTTT,CASSVAAGELFF,-,-,TRBJ2-2,TRBV9
TGTGCCAGCAGTTTTGCCTGGGAAAAACTGTTTTTT,CASSFAWEKLFF,-,-,TRBJ1-4,TRBV6-6
TGTGCCAGCAGGGTGGCAAACGAGCAGTACTTC,CASRVANEQYF,once,-,TRBJ2-7,TRBV28
TGTGCCAGCAGCCCAACGGGACTAGCGGTGAACACCGGGGAGCTGTTTTTT,CASSPTGLAVNTGELFF,few,TRBD2,TRBJ2-2,TRBV7-3
TGTGCCATCAGTGACGGGACAAGGTCACCCTACGAGCAGTACTTC,CAISDGTRSPYEQYF,-,-,TRBJ2-7,TRBV10-3
TGTGCCAGCAGCCCAGGGGGCGGGGGAGATACGCAGTATTTT,CASSPGGGGDTQYF,-,-,TRBJ2-3,TRBV7-3
TGTGCCCCAGGATCCCAGAGGCATCTCTACGAGCAGTACTTC,CAPGSQRHLYEQYF,-,-,TRBJ2-7,TRBV28
TGTGCCAGCAGCTTAAAGTCCGGGGGAGGACAGGGGATTCGTTTTACGCAGTATTTT,CASSLKSGGGQGIRFTQYF,-,TRBD1,TRBJ2-3,TRBV7-3
TGCGCCAGCAGCCAAATGGGACAGCACACCGGGGAGCTGTTTTTT,CASSQMGQHTGELFF,-,TRBD1,TRBJ2-2,TRBV4-1
TGTGCCAGCAGCTTCTTCGACAGGGCAAATTCACCCCTCCACTTT,CASSFFDRANSPLHF,-,TRBD1,TRBJ1-6,TRBV9
TGTGCCAGCAGTTTATCGAAAATCAGGGGGCAGCCTCGAAACACCATATATTTT,CASSLSKIRGQPRNTIYF,few,TRBD1,TRBJ1-3,TRBV27
TGTGCCAGCAGAGGTTACGAGCAGTACTTC,CASRGYEQYF,-,-,TRBJ2-7,TRBV28
TGTGCCAGCAGCGTAGGAGGCGGGGACGCCTTTAGCACAGATACGCAGTATTTT,CASSVGGGDAFSTDTQYF,-,-,TRBJ2-3,TRBV9
TGTGCCAGCAGTTATTTAGGGACGCCTAACTATGGCTACACCTTC,CASSYLGTPNYGYTF,-,-,TRBJ1-2,TRBV6-5
TGTGCCAGCAGCCCCGGACAACCCTACGAGCAGTACTTC,CASSPGQPYEQYF,-,-,TRBJ2-7,TRBV11-3
TGTGCCAGCAGCGCCGGGACAGGGGGCGCACAAGAGACCCAGTACTTC,CASSAGTGGAQETQYF,-,TRBD1,TRBJ2-5,TRBV9
TGTGCCAGCAGTTCGACGCCCGGGGGGGAAGAGACCCAGTACTTC,CASSSTPGGEETQYF,-,TRBD2,TRBJ2-5,TRBV28
TGTGCCAGCAGCCCCACTTTGGGTAGGGCTGGAAACACCATATATTTT,CASSPTLGRAGNTIYF,-,-,TRBJ1-3,TRBV5-6
TGTGCCAGCAGTTTAAATAGGAGAGGGGCAGGCTATGGCTACACCTTC,CASSLNRRGAGYGYTF,few,-,TRBJ1-2,TRBV28
TGTGCCAGCAGTTGGTCGGGGGAGCTGTTTTTT,CASSWSGELFF,-,-,TRBJ2-2,TRBV2
TGTGCCAGCAGTTTTGGGGCGGGTCCCAGCACAGATACGCAGTATTTT,CASSFGAGPSTDTQYF,-,-,TRBJ2-3,TRBV27
TGTGCCAGCAGGCCTACAGGGAACTATGGCTACACCTTC,CASRPTGNYGYTF,-,-,TRBJ1-2,TRBV6-1
TGTGCCAGCAGCAAAGGACAGGCGGCTAATGAAAAACTGTTTTTT,CASSKGQAANEKLFF,-,-,TRBJ1-4,TRBV21-1
TGTGCCAGCAGCCCCCATGACATGGTCATTGAGCAGTTCTTC,CASSPHDMVIEQFF,-,-,TRBJ2-1,TRBV6-5
TGTGCCGGATACAGGGTATTGGCAGATACGCAGTATTTT,CAGYRVLADTQYF,-,-,TRBJ2-3,TRBV30
TGCGCCAGCAGCTTGGGACAGCTCTTAATGAACACTGAAGCTTTCTTT,CASSLGQLLMNTEAFF,-,-,TRBJ1-1,TRBV5-1
TGTGCCAGCAGTTTCGGACTAGCGGGCTACGAGCAGTACTTC,CASSFGLAGYEQYF,medium-sized,TRBD2,TRBJ2-7,TRBV28
TGTGCCAGCAGCGTTGACGGCAATCAGCCCCAGCATTTT,CASSVDGNQPQHF,few,-,TRBJ1-5,TRBV5-8
TGTGCCAGCAGTTTCCCTAGGGGCCCCTCCTACGAGCAGTACTTC,CASSFPRGPSYEQYF,-,-,TRBJ2-7,TRBV28
TGTGCCAGCAGCCCCCGGACTAGCGGGAGTCCCCACGAGCAGTACTTC,CASSPRTSGSPHEQYF,-,TRBD2,TRBJ2-7,TRBV9
TGCGCCAGCAGCTTAGGGCGGGGCTTTAGCACAGATACGCAGTATTTT,CASSLGRGFSTDTQYF,-,-,TRBJ2-3,TRBV5-1
TGTGCCAGCAGTTGGGGACACTCTGGAAACACCATATATTTT,CASSWGHSGNTIYF,once,-,TRBJ1-3,TRBV6-6
TGTGCCAGTAGTATTGGGGGTACCGGGGAGCTGTTTTTT,CASSIGGTGELFF,-,-,TRBJ2-2,TRBV19
TGTGCCAGCAGCTTACAGGGAAGGAATTCACCCCTCCACTTT,CASSLQGRNSPLHF,-,-,TRBJ1-6,TRBV5-5
TGTGCCAGTTCACAGGGGGCTGTTGAAAAACTGTTTTTT,CASSQGAVEKLFF,-,TRBD1,TRBJ1-4,TRBV27
TGTGCCAGCAGCGTAGCTACGGCGGGAGAGCAGTTCTTC,CASSVATAGEQFF,-,-,TRBJ2-1,TRBV9
TGTGCCAGCAGCCCTCTACCAAGGACGGCCGGGGACACTGAAGCTTTCTTT,CASSPLPRTAGDTEAFF,-,-,TRBJ1-1,TRBV11-3
TGCGCCAGCAGCCGGGGGAGGGGCACTGAAGCTTTCTTT,CASSRGRGTEAFF,-,-,TRBJ1-1,TRBV5-1
TGTGCCAGCAGTTTATGGGGGGGCACAGATACGCAGTATTTT,CASSLWGGTDTQYF,-,-,TRBJ2-3,TRBV28
TGTGCCAGCAGCCTGGAGAGGACAGGGGTTTATGGCTACACCTTC,CASSLERTGVYGYTF,-,TRBD1,TRBJ1-2,TRBV28
TGTGCCAGCTCACCAAGTGGGCGGGGAAGCACAGATACGCAGTATTTT,CASSPSGRGSTDTQYF,-,-,TRBJ2-3,TRBV18
TGTGCCAGCAGCTTTCACAGCGAGCAGTACTTC,CASSFHSEQYF,-,-,TRBJ2-7,TRBV11-1